A selection of T cell receptor beta chains follows, all from one sample in a study of T-cell memory formation after mild COVID-19. TCRdb itself ran the 5' RACE reads through MiXCR, one entry per CDR3 protein. Here the sample spans some 250,000 distinct CDR3 sequences, about a sixth being singletons. The specimen was PBMCs or a T cell subset sorted from them (not recorded which). The receptors here all came from a man aged 18 to 29 who had mild COVID-19 (a few samples of this study predate the infection). Cell type and time point are not known. The CDR3 runs from the conserved cysteine through the conserved F or W. A D gene is named only where the DNA matches it firmly. Size is omitted from some rows. Given values are once, few, many or a class for expanded clones.

j_call d_call clone_size v_call cdr3_nt cdr3_aa
TRBJ2-1 . . TRBV7-9 TGTGCCAGCACCACGACCCAGGGAAACTCCAATGAGCAGTTCTTC CASTTTQGNSNEQFF
TRBJ2-5 . . TRBV6-5 TGTGCCAGCAGTTACTCTCCGGGCTCACCAGAGACCCAGTACTTC CASSYSPGSPETQYF
TRBJ1-5 . few TRBV6-6 TGTGCCAGCAGTTACTCAGGCGCGGCCAGTCAGCCCCAGCATTTT CASSYSGAASQPQHF
TRBJ1-1 . . TRBV7-8 TGTGCCAGCAGCTTGGTGGGGCAGGACACTGAAGCTTTCTTT CASSLVGQDTEAFF
TRBJ2-6 . . TRBV6-2/TRBV6-3 TGTGCCAGCAGTGACGGACCCAACGTCCTGACTTTC CASSDGPNVLTF
TRBJ2-3 TRBD2 few TRBV7-8 TGTGCCAGCAGCTTAGGAAAGTTAGCGGGGGCCGCAGATACGCAGTATTTT CASSLGKLAGAADTQYF
TRBJ1-5 . . TRBV4-1 TGCGCCAGCAGCCAAGAGACAGTCAATCAGCCCCAGCATTTT CASSQETVNQPQHF
TRBJ2-5 . . TRBV28 TGTGCCAGCAGGAGGATCCAACATGAGACCCAGTACTTC CASRRIQHETQYF
TRBJ1-2 . few TRBV20-1 TGCAGTGCTAGCAAACCGGGATTCTATGGCTACACCTTC CSASKPGFYGYTF
TRBJ1-5 . many TRBV2 TGTGCCAGCAGTAAGAGTACGGTTAGCAATCAGCCCCAGCATTTT CASSKSTVSNQPQHF
TRBJ1-1 TRBD1 . TRBV24-1 TGTGCCACCAGTGCCGAAGGGACAGCTGAAGCTTTCTTT CATSAEGTAEAFF
TRBJ1-5 TRBD1 . TRBV4-1 TGCGCCAGCAGCCAAGAACAGGGGGCAGGGCAGCCCCAGCATTTT CASSQEQGAGQPQHF
TRBJ2-7 . many TRBV29-1 TGCAGCGTGGCCGTGTGGACGGATTTTTACGAGCAGTACTTC CSVAVWTDFYEQYF
TRBJ2-7 TRBD1 few TRBV27 TGTGCCAGCAGTATATCCGAAAGACAGGGATACAACGAGCAGTACTTC CASSISERQGYNEQYF
TRBJ2-5 TRBD1 . TRBV7-2 TGTGCCAGTCACCTCTCAGGGGGCCTTCTCGGGACCCAGTACTTC CASHLSGGLLGTQYF
TRBJ2-7 TRBD2 . TRBV20-1 TGCAGTGCTTACACTAGCGGGGTCTACGAGCAGTACTTC CSAYTSGVYEQYF
TRBJ2-2 TRBD1 few TRBV4-2 TGTGCCAGCAGCGCAACCGGGACAGGGACTTATAAACACGCGAACACCGGGGAGCTGTTTTTT CASSATGTGTYKHANTGELFF
TRBJ2-3 TRBD1 . TRBV15 TGTGCCACCATCAGAGAGGCAGGGGGCTTAGGAGGCACAGATACGCAGTATTTT CATIREAGGLGGTDTQYF
TRBJ1-6 . . TRBV12-3/TRBV12-4 TGTGCCAGCAGCGGACAGCTGAATTCACCCCTCCACTTT CASSGQLNSPLHF
TRBJ2-1 TRBD2 few TRBV7-9 TGTGCCAGCAGCTCCAACCCCAGACTAGCGGGGGGCAATGAGCAGTTCTTC CASSSNPRLAGGNEQFF
TRBJ2-7 TRBD2 . TRBV27 TGTGCCAGCAGAGTCATAGCGGGGGGGCTGGAGCAGTACTTC CASRVIAGGLEQYF
TRBJ1-6 . . TRBV7-6 TGTGCCAGCAGCTTTGGCGGGGGCAATTCACCCCTCCACTTT CASSFGGGNSPLHF
TRBJ1-5 . many TRBV10-3 TGTGCCATAAGACAAGACAGCAATCAGCCCCAGCATTTT CAIRQDSNQPQHF
TRBJ2-1 TRBD1 few TRBV7-2 TGTGCCAGCAGCTTAGTACAGGGGGCAGGGGAGCAGTTCTTC CASSLVQGAGEQFF
TRBJ2-3 TRBD2 . TRBV12-3/TRBV12-4 TGTGCCAGCAGGCGCATTACGAGGGGACTAGCGATAGCTAGCACAGATACGCAGTATTTT CASRRITRGLAIASTDTQYF
TRBJ1-2 TRBD1 few TRBV7-8 TGTGCCAGCAGCTTTCGAACGACAGGGTCCTATGGCTACACCTTC CASSFRTTGSYGYTF
TRBJ2-7 . few TRBV7-9 TGTGCCAGCAGCGTAGTACAGAGCTTGGAGCAGTACTTC CASSVVQSLEQYF
TRBJ2-7 . few TRBV6-2/TRBV6-3 TGTGCCAGCAGAATACCCAAAGGCGGATCCTACGAGCAGTACTTC CASRIPKGGSYEQYF
TRBJ1-5 TRBD1 few TRBV6-2/TRBV6-3 TGTGCCAGCAGCTACAGGGGACAACAGCCCCAGCATTTT CASSYRGQQPQHF
TRBJ1-2 . . TRBV4-2 TGTGCCAGCAGCCAAGATAGCGGGGGCAACTATGGCTACACCTTC CASSQDSGGNYGYTF
TRBJ2-2 TRBD2 . TRBV6-2/TRBV6-3 TGTGCCAGCAGTTACTCGATTTTCCTGGCTCCAGGGAGGGACACCGGGGAGCTGTTTTTT CASSYSIFLAPGRDTGELFF
TRBJ2-1 TRBD2 . TRBV12-5 TGTGCTACCGAGGGGTGTGCGGGGGGGCCGTGTGAGCAGTTCTTC CATEGCAGGPCEQFF
TRBJ2-1 TRBD2 many TRBV9 TGTGCCAGCAGCGTAGGAATAGCGGGGGACAATGAGCAGTTCTTC CASSVGIAGDNEQFF
TRBJ1-5 . few TRBV6-1 TGTGCCAGTTGGGGAGCAGGGGCGCAGCCCCAGCATTTT CASWGAGAQPQHF
TRBJ1-1 . . TRBV2 TGTGCCAGCAGTGAAAACAGGAGGGCTTTCTTT CASSENRRAFF
TRBJ1-3 TRBD1 few TRBV6-2/TRBV6-3 TGTGCCAGCAGTTACCCCTCGGACAGGGCATACGCTTCGGCTGGAAACACCATATATTTT CASSYPSDRAYASAGNTIYF
TRBJ2-7 . . TRBV7-8 TGTGCCAGCAGCTCCTTGACTCGTTCAGCGAACGAGCAGTACTTC CASSSLTRSANEQYF
TRBJ1-6 . . TRBV7-2 TGTGCCAGCAGCCCTACCTCCTATAATTCACCCCTCCACTTT CASSPTSYNSPLHF
TRBJ2-5 . . TRBV10-2 TGCGCCAGCAGTAATTGGGGGAAGTACCAAGAGACCCAGTACTTC CASSNWGKYQETQYF
TRBJ2-3 . . TRBV20-1 TGCAGTGCTTTCGGGGGAACTAGCACAGATACGCAGTATTTT CSAFGGTSTDTQYF